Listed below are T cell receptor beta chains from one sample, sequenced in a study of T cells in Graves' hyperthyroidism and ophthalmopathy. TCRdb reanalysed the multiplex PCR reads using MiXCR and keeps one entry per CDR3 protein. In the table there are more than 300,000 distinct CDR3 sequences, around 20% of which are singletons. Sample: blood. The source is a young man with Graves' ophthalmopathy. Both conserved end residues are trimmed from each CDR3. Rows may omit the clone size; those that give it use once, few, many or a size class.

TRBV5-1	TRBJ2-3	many	ASSLWGAVVDTQY
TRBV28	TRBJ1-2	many	ASSPLDRGVYGYT
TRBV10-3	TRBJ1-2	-	AISDFGGAVDRGYT
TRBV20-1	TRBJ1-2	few	SARDGTGVGGYT
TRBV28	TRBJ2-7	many	ASQVGADYEQY
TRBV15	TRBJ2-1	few	ATSRGTRGDHEQF
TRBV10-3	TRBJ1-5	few	AISDNNQPQH
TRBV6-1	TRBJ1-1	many	ASIRDNWAF
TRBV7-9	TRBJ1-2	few	ASHPPPIYGYT
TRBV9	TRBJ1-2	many	ASRGGGRDGYT
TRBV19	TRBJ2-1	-	ASSTSGGVSYNEQF
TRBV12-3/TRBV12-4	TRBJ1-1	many	ASSPTGVNTEAF
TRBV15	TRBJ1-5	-	ATTGGRTGRGPQH
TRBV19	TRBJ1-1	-	ASRQNGRTGYFEAF
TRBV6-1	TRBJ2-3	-	ASGTYNTQY
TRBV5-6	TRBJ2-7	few	ASSLADSIYEQY
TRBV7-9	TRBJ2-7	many	ASSFKYEQY
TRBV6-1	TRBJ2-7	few	ASSEPLRGQHTYEQY
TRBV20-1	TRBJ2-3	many	SARGQGRDNTQY
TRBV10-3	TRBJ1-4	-	AISEVGVNEKLF
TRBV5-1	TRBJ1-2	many	ASSSSGQGAYLGYT
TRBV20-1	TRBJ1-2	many	SASSSVNYGYT
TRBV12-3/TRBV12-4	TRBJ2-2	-	ASSLLEGLGLF
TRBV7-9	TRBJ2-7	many	ATRQGGSYEQY
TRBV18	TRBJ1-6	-	ASSPGGSNSPLH
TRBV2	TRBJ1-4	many	ASRMDRHNEKLF
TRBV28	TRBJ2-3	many	ASSLWGQGYTDTQY
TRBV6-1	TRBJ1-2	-	ASSEVGALGYT
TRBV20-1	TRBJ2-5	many	SARHPGLAKETQY
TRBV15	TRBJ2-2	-	ATRGHLTNTGELF
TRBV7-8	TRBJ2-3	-	ACGVNSATDTQY
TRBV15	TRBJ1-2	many	ATSGTGGYGYT
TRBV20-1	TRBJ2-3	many	SADDRGRGTDTQY
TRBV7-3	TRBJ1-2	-	ASSLHGTANGGGYT
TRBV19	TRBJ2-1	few	ASTNVGYEQF
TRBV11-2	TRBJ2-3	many	ASSPGLSLMDTQY
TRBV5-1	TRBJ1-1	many	ASSGMTGVSAEAF
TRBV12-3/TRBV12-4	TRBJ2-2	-	ASSGAGVIAGELF
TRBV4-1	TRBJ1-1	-	ASRPQGANTEAF
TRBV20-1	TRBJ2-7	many	SARGASGGYEQY
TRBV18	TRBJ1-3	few	ASSMGQVSGNTIY
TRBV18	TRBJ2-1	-	ASSPAGLAGGDEQF
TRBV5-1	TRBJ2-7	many	ASSSRGLEQY
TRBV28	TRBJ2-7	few	ASSYPGQGPEQY
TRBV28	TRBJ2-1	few	ASSYRDTFYNEQF
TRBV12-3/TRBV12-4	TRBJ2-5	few	ASSFYSTGGETQY
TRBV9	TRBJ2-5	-	ASSVGWAGATLSETQY
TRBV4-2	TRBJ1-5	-	ASSQEGGKPQH
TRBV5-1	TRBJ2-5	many	ASSSGTTYQETQY
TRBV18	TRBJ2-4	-	ASSPQGRLGNIQY
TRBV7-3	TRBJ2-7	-	ASSPMGGGQSYEQY
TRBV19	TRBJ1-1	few	ASIDSSGTGVNTEAF
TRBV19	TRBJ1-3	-	ASSTPNSGNTIY